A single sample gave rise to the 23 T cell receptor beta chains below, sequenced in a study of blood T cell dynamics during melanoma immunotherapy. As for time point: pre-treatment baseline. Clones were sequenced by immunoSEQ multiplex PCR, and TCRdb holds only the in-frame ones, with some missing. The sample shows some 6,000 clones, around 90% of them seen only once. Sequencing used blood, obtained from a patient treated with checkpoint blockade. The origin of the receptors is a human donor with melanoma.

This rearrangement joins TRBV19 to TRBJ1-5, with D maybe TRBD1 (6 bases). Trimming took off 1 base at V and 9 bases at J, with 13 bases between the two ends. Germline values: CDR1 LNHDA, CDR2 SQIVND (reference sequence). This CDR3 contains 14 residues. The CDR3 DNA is TGTGCCAGTAGTATAGGAGTACAGGGCGGGCCCCAGCATTTT. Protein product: CASSIGVQGGPQHF.

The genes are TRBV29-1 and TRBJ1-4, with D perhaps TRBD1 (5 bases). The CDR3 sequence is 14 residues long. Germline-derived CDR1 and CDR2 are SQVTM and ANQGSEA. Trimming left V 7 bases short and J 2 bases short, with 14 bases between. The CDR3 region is CSAFQGLTNEKLFF. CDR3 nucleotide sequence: TGCAGCGCCTTTCAGGGTCTCACTAATGAAAAACTGTTTTTT.

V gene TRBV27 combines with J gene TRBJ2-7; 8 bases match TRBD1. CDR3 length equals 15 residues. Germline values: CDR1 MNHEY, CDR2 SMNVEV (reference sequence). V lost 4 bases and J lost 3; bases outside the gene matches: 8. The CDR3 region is CASSSPGTGRYEQYF. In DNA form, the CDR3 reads TGTGCCAGCAGTTCCCCCGGGACAGGACGCTACGAGCAGTACTTC.

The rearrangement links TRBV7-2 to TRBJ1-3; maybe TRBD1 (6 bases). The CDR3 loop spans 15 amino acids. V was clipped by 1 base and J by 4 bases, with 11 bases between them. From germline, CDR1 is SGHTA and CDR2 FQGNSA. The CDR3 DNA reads TGTGCCAGCAGCTTAGTCGCAGGGGCAGGAAACACCATATATTTT. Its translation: CASSLVAGAGNTIYF.

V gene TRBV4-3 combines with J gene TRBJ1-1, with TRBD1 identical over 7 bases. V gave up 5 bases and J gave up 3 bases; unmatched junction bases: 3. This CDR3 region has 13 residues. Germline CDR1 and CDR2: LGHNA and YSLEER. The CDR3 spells CASSFDRDTEAFF. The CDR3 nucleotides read TGCGCCAGCAGCTTCGACAGGGACACTGAAGCTTTCTTT.

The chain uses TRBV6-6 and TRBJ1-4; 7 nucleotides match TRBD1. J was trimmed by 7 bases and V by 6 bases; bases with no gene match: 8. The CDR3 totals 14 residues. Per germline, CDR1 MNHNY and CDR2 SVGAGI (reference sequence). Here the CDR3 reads CASSHRQGGEKLFF. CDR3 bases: TGTGCCAGCAGCCATAGACAGGGCGGTGAAAAACTGTTTTTT.

CDR3 loop: CAISESYNEQYF. The CDR3 nucleotides are TGTGCCATCAGTGAGTCGTATAACGAGCAGTACTTC. This sequence joins TRBV10-3 and TRBJ2-7, with D unresolved. The CDR3 is 12 amino acids. CDR1 and CDR2 (germline): ENHRY, SYGVKD. Trimming pared 0 bases from V and 5 bases from J, leaving 5 bases between.

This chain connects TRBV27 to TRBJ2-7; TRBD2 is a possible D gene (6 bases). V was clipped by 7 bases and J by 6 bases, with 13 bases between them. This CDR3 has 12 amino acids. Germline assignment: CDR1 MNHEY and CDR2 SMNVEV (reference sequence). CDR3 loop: CASKPRGTEQYF. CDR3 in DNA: TGTGCCAGCAAACCCCGGGGGACCGAGCAGTACTTC.

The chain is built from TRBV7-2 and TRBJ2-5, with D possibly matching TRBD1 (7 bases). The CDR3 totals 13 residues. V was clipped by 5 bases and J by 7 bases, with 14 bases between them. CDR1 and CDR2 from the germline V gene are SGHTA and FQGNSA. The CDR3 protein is CASSAQGGGTQYF. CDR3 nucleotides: TGTGCCAGCAGCGCGCAGGGGGGTGGGACCCAGTACTTC.

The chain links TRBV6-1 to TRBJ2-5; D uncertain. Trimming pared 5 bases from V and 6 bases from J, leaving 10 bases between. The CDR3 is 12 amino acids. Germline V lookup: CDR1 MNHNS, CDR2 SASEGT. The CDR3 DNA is TGTGCCAGCAGTAGTTTCTTGAAGACCCAGTACTTC. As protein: CASSSFLKTQYF.

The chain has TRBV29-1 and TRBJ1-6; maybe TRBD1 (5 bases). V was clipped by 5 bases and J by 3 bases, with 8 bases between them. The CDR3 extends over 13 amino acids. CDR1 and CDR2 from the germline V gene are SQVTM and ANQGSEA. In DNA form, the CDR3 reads TGCAGCGTTAGGGACGGCTATAATTCACCCCTCCACTTT. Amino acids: CSVRDGYNSPLHF.

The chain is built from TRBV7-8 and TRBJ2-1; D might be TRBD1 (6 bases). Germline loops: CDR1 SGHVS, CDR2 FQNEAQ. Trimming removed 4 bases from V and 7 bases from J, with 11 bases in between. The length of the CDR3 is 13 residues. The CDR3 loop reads CASSSWGRNEQFF. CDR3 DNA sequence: TGTGCCAGCAGCTCCTGGGGGCGAAATGAGCAGTTCTTC.

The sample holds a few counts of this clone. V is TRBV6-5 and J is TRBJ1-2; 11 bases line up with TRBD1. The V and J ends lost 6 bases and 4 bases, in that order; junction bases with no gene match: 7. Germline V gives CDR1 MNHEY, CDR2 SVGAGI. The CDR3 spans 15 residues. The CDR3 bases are TGTGCCAGCAGGGAGGGGACAGGGGGAGTCTATGGCTACACCTTC. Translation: CASREGTGGVYGYTF.

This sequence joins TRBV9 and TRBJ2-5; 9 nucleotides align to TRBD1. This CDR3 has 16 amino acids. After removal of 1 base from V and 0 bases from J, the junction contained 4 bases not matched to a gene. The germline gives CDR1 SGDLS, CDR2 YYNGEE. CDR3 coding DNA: TGTGCCAGCAGCGTAAGACAGGGGGGGTACCAAGAGACCCAGTACTTC. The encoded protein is CASSVRQGGYQETQYF.

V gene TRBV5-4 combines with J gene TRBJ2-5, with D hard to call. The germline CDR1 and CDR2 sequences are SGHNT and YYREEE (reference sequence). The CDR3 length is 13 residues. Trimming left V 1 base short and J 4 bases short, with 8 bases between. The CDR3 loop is CASSLTGLETQYF. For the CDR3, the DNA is TGTGCCAGCAGCTTGACGGGTCTAGAGACCCAGTACTTC.

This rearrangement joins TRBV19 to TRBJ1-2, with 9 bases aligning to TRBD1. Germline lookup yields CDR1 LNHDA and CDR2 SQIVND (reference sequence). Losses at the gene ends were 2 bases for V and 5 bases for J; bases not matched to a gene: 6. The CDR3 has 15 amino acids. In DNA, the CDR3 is TGTGCCAGTAGTATAACGGGACAGGGAGCATATGGCTACACCTTC. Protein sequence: CASSITGQGAYGYTF.

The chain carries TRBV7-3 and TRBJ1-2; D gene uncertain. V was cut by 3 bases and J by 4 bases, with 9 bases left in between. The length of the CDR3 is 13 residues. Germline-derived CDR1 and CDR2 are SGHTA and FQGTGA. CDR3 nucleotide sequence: TGTGCCAGCAGCTTCGGCCAGACCTATGGCTACACCTTC. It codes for CASSFGQTYGYTF.

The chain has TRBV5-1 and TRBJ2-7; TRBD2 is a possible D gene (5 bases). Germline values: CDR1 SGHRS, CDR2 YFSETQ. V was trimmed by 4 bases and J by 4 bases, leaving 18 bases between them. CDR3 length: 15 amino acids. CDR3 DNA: TGCGCCAGCAGCCAGGACCGACCCGGGATTTACGAGCAGTACTTC. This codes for CASSQDRPGIYEQYF.

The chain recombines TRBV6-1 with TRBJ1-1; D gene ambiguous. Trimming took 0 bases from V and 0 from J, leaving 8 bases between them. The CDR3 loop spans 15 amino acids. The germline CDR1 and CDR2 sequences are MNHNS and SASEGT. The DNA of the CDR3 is TGTGCCAGCAGTGAAGCGTGGGGTCTGAACACTGAAGCTTTCTTT. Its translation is CASSEAWGLNTEAFF.

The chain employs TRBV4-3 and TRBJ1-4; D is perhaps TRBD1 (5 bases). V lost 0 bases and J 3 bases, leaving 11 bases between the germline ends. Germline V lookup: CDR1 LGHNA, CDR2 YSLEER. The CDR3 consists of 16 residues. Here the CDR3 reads CASSQDSRGANEKLFF. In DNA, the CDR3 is TGCGCCAGCAGCCAAGATTCGAGGGGCGCTAATGAAAAACTGTTTTTT.

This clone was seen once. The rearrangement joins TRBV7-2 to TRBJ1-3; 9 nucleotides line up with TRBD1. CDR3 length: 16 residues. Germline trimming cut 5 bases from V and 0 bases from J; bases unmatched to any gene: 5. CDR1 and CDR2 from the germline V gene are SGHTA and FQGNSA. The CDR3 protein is CASSGRTGVSGNTIYF. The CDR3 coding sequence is TGTGCCAGCAGCGGACGGACAGGGGTCTCTGGAAACACCATATATTTT.

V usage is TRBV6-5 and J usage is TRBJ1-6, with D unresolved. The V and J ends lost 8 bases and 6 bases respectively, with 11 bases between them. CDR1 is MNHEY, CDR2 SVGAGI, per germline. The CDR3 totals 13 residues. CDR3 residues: CASALNLNSPLHF. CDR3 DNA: TGTGCCAGCGCTCTAAACCTTAATTCACCCCTCCACTTT.

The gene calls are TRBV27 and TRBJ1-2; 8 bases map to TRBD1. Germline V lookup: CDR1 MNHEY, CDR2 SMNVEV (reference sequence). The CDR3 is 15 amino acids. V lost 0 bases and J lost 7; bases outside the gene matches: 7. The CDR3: CASSLSGQGAGGYTF. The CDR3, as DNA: TGTGCCAGCAGTTTATCTGGACAGGGAGCGGGTGGCTACACCTTC.